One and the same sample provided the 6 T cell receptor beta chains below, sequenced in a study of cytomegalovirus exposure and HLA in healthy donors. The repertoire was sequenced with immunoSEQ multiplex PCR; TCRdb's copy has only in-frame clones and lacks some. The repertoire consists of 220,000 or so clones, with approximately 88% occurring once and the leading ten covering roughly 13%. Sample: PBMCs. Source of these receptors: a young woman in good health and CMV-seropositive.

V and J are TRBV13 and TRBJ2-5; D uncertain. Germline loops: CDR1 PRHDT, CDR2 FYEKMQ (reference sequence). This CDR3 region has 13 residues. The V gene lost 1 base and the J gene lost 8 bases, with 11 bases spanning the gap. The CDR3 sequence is CASSLEALSTQYF. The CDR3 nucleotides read TGTGCCAGCAGCTTAGAGGCCCTTTCTACCCAGTACTTC.

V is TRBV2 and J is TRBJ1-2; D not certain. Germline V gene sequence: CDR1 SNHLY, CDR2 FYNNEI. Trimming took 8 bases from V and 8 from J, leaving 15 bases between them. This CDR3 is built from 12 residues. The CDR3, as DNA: TGTGCCAGCGGATATAAAAACGCGGGCTACACCTTC. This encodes CASGYKNAGYTF.

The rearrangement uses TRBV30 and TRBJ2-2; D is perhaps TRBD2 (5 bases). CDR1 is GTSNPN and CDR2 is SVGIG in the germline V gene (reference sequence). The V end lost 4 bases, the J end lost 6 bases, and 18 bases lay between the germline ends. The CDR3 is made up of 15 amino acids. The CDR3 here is CAWITATMPPGELFF. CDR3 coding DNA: TGTGCCTGGATAACAGCGACTATGCCCCCCGGGGAGCTGTTTTTT.

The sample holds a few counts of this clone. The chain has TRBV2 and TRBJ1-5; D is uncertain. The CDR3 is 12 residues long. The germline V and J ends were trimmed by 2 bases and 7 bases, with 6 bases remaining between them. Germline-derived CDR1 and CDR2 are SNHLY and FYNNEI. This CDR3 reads CASSESGQPQHF. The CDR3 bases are TGTGCCAGCAGTGAATCGGGACAGCCCCAGCATTTT.

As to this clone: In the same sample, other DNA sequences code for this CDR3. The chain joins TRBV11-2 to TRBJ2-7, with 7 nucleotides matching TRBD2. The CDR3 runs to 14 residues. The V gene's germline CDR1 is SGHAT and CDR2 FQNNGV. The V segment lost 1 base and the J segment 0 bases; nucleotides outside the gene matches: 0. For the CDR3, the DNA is TGTGCCAGCAGCTTAGGCGGGAGCTCCTACGAGCAGTACTTC. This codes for CASSLGGSSYEQYF.

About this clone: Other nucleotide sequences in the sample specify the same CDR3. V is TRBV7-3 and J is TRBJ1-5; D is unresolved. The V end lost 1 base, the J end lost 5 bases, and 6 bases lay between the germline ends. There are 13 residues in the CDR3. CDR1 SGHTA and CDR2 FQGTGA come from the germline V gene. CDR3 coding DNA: TGTGCCAGCAGCTTAAATAAGGATCAGCCCCAGCATTTT. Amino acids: CASSLNKDQPQHF. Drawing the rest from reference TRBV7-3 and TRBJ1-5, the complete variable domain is GAGVSQTPSNKVTEKGKYVELRCDPISGHTALYWYRQSLGQGPEFLIYFQGTGAADDSGLPNDRFFAVRPEGSVSTLKIQRTERGDSAVYLCASSLNKDQPQHFGDGTRLSIL.